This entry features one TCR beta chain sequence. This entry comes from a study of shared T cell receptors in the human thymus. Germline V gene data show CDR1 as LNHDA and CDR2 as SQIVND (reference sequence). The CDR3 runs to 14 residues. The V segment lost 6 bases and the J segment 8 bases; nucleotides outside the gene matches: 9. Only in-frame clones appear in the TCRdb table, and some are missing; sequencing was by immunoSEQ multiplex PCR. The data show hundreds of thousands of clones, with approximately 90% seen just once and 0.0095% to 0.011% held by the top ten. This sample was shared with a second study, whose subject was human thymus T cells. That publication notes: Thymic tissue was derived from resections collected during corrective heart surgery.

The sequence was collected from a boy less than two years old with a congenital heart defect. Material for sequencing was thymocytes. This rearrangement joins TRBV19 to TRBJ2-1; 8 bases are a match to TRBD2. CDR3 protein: CASSNKREPDEQFF. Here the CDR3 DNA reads TGTGCCAGTAGCAATAAGCGGGAGCCTGATGAGCAGTTCTTC. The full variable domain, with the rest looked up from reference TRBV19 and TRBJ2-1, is DGGITQSPKYLFRKEGQNVTLSCEQNLNHDAMYWYRQDPGQGLRLIYYSQIVNDFQKGDIAEGYSVSREKKESFPLTVTSAQKNPTAFYLCASSNKREPDEQFFGPGTRLTVL.